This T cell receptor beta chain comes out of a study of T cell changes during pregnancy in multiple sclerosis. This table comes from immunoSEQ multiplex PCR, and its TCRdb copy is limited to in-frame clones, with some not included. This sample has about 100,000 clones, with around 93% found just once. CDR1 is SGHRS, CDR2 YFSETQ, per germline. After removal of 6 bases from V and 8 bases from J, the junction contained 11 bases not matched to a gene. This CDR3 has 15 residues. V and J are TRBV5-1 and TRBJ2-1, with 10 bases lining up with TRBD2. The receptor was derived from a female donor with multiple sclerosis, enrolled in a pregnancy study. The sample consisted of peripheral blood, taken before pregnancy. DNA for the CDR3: TGCGCCAGCAAGGCCGGGACTAGCGTCAAGGATGAGCAGTTCTTC. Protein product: CASKAGTSVKDEQFF.